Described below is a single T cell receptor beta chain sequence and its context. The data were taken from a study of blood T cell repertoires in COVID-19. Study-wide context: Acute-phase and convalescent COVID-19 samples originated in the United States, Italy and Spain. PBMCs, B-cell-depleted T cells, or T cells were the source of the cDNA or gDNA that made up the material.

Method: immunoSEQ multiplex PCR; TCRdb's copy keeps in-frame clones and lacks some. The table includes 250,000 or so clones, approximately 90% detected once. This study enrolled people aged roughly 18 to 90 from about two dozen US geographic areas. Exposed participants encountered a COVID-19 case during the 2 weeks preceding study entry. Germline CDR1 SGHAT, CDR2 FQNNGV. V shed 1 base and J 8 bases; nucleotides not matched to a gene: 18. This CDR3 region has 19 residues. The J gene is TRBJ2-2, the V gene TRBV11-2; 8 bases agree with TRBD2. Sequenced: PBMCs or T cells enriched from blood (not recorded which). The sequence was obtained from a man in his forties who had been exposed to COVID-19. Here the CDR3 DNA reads TGTGCCAGCAGCTTAGGGGCTAGCGGGTTCAACAGACGTGGTGGGGAGCTGTTTTTT. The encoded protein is CASSLGASGFNRRGGELFF.